This T cell receptor beta chain was sequenced in a study of blood T cell repertoires in COVID-19. Trimming removed 7 bases at V and 2 bases at J, with 9 bases between. This CDR3 contains 14 residues. Germline V gene sequence: CDR1 LNHDA, CDR2 SQIVND (reference sequence). In the study's own analysis: Amplification of reference gene primers provided the estimated nucleated cell counts. Sequencing was performed with immunoSEQ multiplex PCR; in TCRdb, only in-frame clones are kept and a portion is missing. Clone size and the V and J calls come from that table; the DNA yielded D and trimming. The top ten clones hold roughly 18% of a sample with 250,000 to 350,000 clones, roughly 90% of them seen once. Cohort allocation depended upon clinical history that participants reported. Recovered participants had two consecutive negative NP/OP PCR tests, healthcare professional clearance, or symptom resolution.

This chain connects TRBV19 to TRBJ2-6; unclear D gene. Source material: PBMCs or T cells enriched from blood (not recorded which). The receptor was isolated from a woman aged 25 to 39 who had recovered from COVID-19. Here the CDR3 reads CASMVAAGANVLTF. CDR3 nucleotide sequence: TGTGCCAGTATGGTGGCCGCTGGGGCCAACGTCCTGACTTTC.